The 2 T cell receptor beta chains listed next were all sequenced from one sample in a study of cytomegalovirus exposure and HLA in healthy donors. Vbeta (60) and Jbeta (13) primers were used in the PCR. Assay used: immunoSEQ multiplex PCR; TCRdb lists only in-frame clones, some missing. The sample carries tens of thousands of clones, about 7.6% recorded once. The sample taken for sequencing was PBMCs. All receptors derive from a man between 45 and 60 years old in good health and CMV-seronegative.

This clone was counted a few times. The V and J genes are TRBV30 and TRBJ1-5, with unresolved D. Germline lookup yields CDR1 GTSNPN and CDR2 SVGIG (reference sequence). Trimming removed 0 bases at V and 4 bases at J, with 22 bases between. This CDR3 has 18 amino acids. The DNA for the CDR3 is TGTGCCTGGAGTGTACCCCCCGTAGCCTATATTTGGAATCAGCCCCAGCATTTT. This translates into CAWSVPPVAYIWNQPQHF.

This clone was picked up a small number of times. The CDR3 region is CASSFVPETEQYF. Here the CDR3 DNA reads TGTGCCAGCAGCTTCGTTCCGGAGACCGAGCAGTACTTC. This chain links TRBV11-3 with TRBJ2-7, with no clear D. Germline V CDR1 and CDR2: SGHNT, YENEEA. The CDR3 is 13 residues long. Deletions cut 3 bases from V and 6 bases from J, with 12 bases between.